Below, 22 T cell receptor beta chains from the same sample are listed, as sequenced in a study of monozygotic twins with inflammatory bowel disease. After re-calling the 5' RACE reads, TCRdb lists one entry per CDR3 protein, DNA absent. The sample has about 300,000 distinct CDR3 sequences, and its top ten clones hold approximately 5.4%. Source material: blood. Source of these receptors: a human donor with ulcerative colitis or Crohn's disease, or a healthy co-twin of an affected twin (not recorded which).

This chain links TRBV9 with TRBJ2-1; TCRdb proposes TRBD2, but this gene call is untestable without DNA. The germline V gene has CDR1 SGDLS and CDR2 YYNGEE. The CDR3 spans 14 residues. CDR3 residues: CASSVEMAGGEQFF.

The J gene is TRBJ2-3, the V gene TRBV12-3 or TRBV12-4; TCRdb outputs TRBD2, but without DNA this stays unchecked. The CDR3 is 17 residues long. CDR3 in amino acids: CASRPGLAGGYTDTQYF.

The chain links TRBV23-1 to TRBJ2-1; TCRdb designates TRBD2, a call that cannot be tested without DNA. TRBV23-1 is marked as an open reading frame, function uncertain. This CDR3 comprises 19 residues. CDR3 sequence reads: CASSQSSLAGGAPRNEQFF.

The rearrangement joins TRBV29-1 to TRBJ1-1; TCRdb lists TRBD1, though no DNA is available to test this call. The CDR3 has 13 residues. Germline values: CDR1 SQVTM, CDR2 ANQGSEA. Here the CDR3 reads CSGRQNVDTEAFF.

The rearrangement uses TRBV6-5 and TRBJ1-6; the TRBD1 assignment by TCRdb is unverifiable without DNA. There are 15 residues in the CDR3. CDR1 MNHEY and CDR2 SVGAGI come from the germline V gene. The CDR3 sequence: CASSYSDGGIAPLHF.

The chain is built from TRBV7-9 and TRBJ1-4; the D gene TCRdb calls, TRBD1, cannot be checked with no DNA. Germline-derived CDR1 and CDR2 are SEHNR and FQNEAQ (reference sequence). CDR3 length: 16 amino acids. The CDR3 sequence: CASSLAMGQSNEKLFF.

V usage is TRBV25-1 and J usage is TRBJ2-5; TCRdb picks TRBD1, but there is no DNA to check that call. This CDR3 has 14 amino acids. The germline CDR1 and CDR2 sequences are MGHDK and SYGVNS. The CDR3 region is CASRTTGPQETQYF.

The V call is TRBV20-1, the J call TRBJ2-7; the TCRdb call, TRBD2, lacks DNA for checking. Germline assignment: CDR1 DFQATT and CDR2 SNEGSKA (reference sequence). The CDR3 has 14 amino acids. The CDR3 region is CSARVRLAGGEQYF.

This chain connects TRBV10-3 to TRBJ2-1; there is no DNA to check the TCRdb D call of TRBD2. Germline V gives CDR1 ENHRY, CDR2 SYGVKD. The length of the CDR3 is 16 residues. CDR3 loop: CAISESLAAARNEQFF.

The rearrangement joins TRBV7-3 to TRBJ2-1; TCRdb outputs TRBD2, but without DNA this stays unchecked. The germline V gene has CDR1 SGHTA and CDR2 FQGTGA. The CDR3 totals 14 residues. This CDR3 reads CASSLSRYNNEQFF.

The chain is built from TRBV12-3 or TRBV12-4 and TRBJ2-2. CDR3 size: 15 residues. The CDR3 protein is CASIGVMDVSGDLFF.

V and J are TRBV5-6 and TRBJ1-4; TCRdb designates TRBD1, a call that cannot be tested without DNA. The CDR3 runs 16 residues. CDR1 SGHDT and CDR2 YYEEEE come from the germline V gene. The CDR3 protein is CASSYFSGTGGEKLFF.

CDR3 sequence: CASSRGGELFF. The chain carries TRBV6-6 and TRBJ2-2; the TRBD2 assignment by TCRdb is unverifiable without DNA. Germline V gives CDR1 MNHNY, CDR2 SVGAGI (reference sequence). This CDR3 is built from 11 residues.

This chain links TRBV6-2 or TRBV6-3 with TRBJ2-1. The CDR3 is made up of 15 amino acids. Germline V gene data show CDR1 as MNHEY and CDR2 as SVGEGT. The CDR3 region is CASSDGSSGSNEQFF.

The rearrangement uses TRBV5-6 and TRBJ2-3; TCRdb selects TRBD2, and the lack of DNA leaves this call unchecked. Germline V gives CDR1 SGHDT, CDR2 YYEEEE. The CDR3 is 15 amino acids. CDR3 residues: CASSLLTSGTDTQYF.

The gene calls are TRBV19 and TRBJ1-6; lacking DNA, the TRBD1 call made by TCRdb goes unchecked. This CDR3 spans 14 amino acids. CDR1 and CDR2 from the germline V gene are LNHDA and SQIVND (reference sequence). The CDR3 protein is CASSIGPGGSPLHF. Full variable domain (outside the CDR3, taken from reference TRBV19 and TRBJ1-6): DGGITQSPKYLFRKEGQNVTLSCEQNLNHDAMYWYRQDPGQGLRLIYYSQIVNDFQKGDIAEGYSVSREKKESFPLTVTSAQKNPTAFYLCASSIGPGGSPLHFGNGTRLTVT.

The CDR3 reads CASSLARAPLLERVSTDTQYF. This chain uses TRBV12-3 or TRBV12-4 with TRBJ2-3; TCRdb outputs TRBD1, but without DNA this stays unchecked. The CDR3 length is 21 residues.

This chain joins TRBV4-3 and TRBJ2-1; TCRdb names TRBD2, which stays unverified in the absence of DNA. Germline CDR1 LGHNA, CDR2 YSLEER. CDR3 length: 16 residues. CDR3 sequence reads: CASSPLVAGGPYEQFF.

The CDR3 region is CASSLQNINYGYTF. V usage is TRBV5-6 and J usage is TRBJ1-2. The CDR3 contains 14 residues. In germline, CDR1 is SGHDT, CDR2 YYEEEE.

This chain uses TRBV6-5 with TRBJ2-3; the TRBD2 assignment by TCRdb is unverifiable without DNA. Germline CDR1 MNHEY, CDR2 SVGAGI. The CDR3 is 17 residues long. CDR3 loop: CASSYSGTSYRTDTQYF.

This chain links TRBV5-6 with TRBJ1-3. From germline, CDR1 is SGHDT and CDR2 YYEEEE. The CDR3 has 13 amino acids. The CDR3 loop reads CASSSTSGNTIYF.

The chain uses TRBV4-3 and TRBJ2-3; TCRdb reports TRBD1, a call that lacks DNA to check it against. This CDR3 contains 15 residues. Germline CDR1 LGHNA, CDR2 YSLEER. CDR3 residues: CASTTGASSTDTQYF.